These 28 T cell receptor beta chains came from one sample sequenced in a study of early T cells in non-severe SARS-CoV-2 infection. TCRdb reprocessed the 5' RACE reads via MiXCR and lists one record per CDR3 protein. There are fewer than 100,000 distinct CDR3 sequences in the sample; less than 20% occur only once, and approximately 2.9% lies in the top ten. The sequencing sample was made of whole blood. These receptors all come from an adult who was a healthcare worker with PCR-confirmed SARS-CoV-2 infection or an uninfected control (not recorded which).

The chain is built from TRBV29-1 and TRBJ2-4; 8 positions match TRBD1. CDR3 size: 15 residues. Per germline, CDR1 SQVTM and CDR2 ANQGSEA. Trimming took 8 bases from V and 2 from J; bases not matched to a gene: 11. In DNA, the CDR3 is TGCAGCATAACTCGACAGGGGATTTCCAAAAACATTCAGTACTTC. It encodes CSITRQGISKNIQYF.

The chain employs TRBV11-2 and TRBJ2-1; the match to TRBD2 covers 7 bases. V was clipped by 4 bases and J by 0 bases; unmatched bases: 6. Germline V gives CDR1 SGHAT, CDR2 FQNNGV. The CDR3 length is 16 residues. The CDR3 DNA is TGTGCCAGCAGCTCCCCCCGCGGGAGCTCCTACAATGAGCAGTTCTTC. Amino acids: CASSSPRGSSYNEQFF.

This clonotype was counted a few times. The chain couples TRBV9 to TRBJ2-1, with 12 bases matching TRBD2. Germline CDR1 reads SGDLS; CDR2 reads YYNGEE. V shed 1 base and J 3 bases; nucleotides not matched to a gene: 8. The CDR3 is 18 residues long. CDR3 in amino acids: CASSVRPSGRDLYNEQFF. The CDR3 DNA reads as TGTGCCAGCAGCGTAAGGCCTAGCGGGAGGGATCTCTACAATGAGCAGTTCTTC.

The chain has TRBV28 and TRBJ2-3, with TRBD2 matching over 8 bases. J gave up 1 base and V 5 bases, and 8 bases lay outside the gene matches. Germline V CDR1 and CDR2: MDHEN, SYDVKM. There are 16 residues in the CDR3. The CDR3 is CASSPLLAARTDTQYF. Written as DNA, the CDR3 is TGTGCCAGCAGTCCCTTACTAGCGGCCCGCACAGATACGCAGTATTTT.

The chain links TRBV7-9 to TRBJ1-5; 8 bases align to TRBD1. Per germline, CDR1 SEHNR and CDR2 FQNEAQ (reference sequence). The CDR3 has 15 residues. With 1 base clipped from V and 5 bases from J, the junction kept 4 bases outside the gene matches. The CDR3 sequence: CASSLVGQGDQPQHF. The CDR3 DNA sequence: TGTGCCAGCAGCTTAGTAGGACAGGGCGATCAGCCCCAGCATTTT.

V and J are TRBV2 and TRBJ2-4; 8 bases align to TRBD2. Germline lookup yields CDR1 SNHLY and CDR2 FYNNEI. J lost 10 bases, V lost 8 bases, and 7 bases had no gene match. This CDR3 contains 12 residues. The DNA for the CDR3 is TGTGCCAGCGGAGCGGGAGTAGGTATTCAGTACTTC. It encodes CASGAGVGIQYF.

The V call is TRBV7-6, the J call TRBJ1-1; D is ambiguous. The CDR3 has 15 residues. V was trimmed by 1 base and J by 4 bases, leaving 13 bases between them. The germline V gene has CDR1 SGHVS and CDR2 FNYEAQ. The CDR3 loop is CASSLVPSGGTEAFF. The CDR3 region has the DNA TGTGCCAGCAGCTTAGTCCCCAGTGGAGGCACTGAAGCTTTCTTT.

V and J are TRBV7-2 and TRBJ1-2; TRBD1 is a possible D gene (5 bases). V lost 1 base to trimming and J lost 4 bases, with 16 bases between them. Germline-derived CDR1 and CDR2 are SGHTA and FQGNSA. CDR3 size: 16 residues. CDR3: CASSLGGVVSGYGYTF. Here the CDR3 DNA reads TGTGCCAGCAGCTTAGGAGGGGTGGTATCGGGCTATGGCTACACCTTC.

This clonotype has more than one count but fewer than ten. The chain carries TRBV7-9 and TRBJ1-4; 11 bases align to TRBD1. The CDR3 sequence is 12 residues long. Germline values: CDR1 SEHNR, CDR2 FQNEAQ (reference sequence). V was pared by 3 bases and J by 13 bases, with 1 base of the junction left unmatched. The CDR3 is CASSFGQGALFF. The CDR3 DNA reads TGTGCCAGCAGCTTCGGACAGGGGGCACTGTTTTTT. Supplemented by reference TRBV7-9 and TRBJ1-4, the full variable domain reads DTGVSQNPRHKITKRGQNVTFRCDPISEHNRLYWYRQTLGQGPEFLTYFQNEAQLEKSRLLSDRFSAERPKGSFSTLEIQRTEQGDSAMYLCASSFGQGALFFGSGTQLSVL.

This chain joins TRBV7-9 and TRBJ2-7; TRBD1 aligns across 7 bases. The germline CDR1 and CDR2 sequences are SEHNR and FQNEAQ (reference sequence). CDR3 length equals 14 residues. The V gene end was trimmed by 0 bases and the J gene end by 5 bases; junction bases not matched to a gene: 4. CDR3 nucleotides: TGTGCCAGCAGCTTAGCGGGTGACAGGGACGAGCAGTACTTC. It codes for CASSLAGDRDEQYF.

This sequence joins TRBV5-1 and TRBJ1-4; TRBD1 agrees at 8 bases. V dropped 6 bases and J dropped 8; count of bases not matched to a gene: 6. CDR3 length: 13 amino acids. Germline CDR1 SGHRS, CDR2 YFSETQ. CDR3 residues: CASKTGDKEKLFF. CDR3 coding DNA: TGCGCCAGCAAGACAGGGGATAAGGAAAAACTGTTTTTT.

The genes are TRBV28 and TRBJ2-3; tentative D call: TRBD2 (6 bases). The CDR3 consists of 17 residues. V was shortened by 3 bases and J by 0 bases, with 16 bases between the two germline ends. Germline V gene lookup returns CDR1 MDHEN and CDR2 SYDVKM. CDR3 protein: CASSLGGEKASTDTQYF. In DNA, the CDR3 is TGTGCCAGCAGTTTGGGCGGGGAAAAGGCTAGCACAGATACGCAGTATTTT.

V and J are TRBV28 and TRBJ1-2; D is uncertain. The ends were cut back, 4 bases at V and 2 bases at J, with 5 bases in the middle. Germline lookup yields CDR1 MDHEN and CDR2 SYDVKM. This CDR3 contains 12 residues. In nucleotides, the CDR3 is TGTGCCAGCAGTTGGTTAAACTATGGCTACACCTTC. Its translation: CASSWLNYGYTF.

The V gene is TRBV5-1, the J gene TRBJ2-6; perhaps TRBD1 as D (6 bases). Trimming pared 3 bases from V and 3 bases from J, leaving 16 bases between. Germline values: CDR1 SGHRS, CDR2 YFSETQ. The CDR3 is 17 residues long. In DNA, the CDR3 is TGCGCCAGCAGCTCATTACTAACAGGGTTTGGGGCCAACGTCCTGACTTTC. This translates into CASSSLLTGFGANVLTF.

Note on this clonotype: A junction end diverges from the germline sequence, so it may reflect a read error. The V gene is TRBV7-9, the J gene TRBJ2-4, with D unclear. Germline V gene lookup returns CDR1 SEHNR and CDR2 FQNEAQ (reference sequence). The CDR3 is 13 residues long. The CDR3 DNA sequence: TGTGTCAGCACCTGGAAAGACAAAAACATTCAGTACTTC. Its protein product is CVSTWKDKNIQYF.

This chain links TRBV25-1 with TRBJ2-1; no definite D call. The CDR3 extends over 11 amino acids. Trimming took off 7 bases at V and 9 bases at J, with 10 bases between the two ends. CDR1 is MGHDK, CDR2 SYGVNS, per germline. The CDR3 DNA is TGTGCCAGCACCCAGATCGGTGAGCAGTTCTTC. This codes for CASTQIGEQFF.

The CDR3 nucleotides read TGTGCCAGCGCTAGGGACAGACCAAACACCGGGGAGCTGTTTTTT. Translation: CASARDRPNTGELFF. The chain combines TRBV2 with TRBJ2-2, with TRBD1 matching over 7 bases. The CDR3 extends over 15 amino acids. J lost 2 bases, V lost 8 bases, and 8 bases had no gene match. Germline V gene lookup returns CDR1 SNHLY and CDR2 FYNNEI.

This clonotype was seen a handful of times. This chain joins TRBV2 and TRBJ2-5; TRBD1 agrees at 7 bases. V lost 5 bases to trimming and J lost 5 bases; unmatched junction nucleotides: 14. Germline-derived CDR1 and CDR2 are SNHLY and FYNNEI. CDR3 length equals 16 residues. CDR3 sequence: CASSLLGGSVAETQYF. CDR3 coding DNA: TGTGCCAGCAGTCTTCTAGGGGGCAGCGTTGCGGAGACCCAGTACTTC.

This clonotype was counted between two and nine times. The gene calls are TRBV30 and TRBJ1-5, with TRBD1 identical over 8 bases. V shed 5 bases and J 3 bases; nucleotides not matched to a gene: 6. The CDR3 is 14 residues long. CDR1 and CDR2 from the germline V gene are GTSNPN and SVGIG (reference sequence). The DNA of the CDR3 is TGTGCCTGGGCAGGGGGCGCGTTCAATCAGCCCCAGCATTTT. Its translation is CAWAGGAFNQPQHF.

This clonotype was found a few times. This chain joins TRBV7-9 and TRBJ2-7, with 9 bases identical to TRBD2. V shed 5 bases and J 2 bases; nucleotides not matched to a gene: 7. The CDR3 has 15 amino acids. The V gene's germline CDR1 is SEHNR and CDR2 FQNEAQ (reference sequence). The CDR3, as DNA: TGTGCCAGCAGCGTTGATAGCGGGAGCCCCTACGAGCAGTACTTC. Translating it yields CASSVDSGSPYEQYF.

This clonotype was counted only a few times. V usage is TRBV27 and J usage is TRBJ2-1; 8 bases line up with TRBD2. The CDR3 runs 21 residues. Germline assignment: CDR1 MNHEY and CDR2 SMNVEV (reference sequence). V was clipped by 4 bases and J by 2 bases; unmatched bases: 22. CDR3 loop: CASSSDPLRSGTRVAYNEQFF. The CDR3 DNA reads TGTGCCAGCAGTTCGGACCCCTTACGTAGCGGGACTAGGGTGGCCTACAATGAGCAGTTCTTC.

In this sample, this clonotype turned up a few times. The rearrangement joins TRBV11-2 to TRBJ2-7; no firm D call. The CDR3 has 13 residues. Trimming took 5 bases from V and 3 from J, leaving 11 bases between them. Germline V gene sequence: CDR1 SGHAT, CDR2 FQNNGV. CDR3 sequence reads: CASSPPAHYEQYF. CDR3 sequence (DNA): TGTGCCAGCAGCCCCCCAGCGCACTACGAGCAGTACTTC.

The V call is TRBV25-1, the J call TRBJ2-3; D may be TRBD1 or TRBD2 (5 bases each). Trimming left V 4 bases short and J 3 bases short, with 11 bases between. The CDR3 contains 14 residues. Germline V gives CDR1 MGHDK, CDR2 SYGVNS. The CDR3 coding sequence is TGTGCCAGCAGTGGGGACCTCCGGACAGATACGCAGTATTTT. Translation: CASSGDLRTDTQYF.

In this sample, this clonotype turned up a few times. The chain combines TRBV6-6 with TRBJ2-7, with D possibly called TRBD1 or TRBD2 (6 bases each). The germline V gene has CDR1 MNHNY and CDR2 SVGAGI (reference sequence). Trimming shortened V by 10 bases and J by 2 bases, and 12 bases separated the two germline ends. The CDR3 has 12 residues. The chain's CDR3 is CATEGGPYEQYF. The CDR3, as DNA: TGTGCCACGGAGGGGGGCCCCTACGAGCAGTACTTC.

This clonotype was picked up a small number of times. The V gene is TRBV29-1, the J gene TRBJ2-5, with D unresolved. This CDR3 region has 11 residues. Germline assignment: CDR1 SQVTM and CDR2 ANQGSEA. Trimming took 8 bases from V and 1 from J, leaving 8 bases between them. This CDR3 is CSTRPQETQYF. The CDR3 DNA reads TGCAGCACAAGACCCCAAGAGACCCAGTACTTC.

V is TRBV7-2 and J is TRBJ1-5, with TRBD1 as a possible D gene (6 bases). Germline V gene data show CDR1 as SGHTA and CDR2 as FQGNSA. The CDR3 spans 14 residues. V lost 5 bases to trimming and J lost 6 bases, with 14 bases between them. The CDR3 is CASSRTVLGQPQHF. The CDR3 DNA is TGTGCCAGCAGCCGGACAGTCCTGGGTCAGCCCCAGCATTTT.

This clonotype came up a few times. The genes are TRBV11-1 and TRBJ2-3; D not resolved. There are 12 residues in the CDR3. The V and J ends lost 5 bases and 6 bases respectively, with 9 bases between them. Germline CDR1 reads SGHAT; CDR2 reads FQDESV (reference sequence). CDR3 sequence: CASSVRRDTQYF. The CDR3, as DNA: TGTGCCAGCAGCGTACGAAGGGATACGCAGTATTTT.

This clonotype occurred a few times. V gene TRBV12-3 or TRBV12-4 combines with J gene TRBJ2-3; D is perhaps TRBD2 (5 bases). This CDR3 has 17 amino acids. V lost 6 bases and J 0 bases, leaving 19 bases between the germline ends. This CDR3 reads CASSQSGGRTSTDTQYF. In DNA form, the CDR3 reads TGTGCCAGCAGCCAATCAGGCGGGCGTACTAGCACAGATACGCAGTATTTT.